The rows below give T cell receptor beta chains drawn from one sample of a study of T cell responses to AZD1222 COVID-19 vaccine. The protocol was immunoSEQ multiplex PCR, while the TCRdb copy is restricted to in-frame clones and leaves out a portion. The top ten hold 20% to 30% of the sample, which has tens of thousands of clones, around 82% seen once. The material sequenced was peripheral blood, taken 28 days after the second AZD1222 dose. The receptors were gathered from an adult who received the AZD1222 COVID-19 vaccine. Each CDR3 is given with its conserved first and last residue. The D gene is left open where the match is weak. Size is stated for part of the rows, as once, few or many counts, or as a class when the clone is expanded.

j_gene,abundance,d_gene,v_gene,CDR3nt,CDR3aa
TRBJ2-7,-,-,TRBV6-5,TGTGCCAGCACCCCTCTTGCAGGAGACGTCTACGAGCAGTACTTC,CASTPLAGDVYEQYF
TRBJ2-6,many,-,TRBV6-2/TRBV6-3,TGTGCCAGCAGTTACAACTCTGGGGCCAACGTCCTGACTTTC,CASSYNSGANVLTF
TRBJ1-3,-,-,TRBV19,TGTGCCAGTAGTACTGGGAGCTCTGGAAACACCATATATTTT,CASSTGSSGNTIYF
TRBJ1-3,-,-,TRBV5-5,TGTGCCAGCAGTGGGGGGGCTCCCGATTCTGGAAACACCATATATTTT,CASSGGAPDSGNTIYF
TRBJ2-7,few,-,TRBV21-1,TGTGCCAGCAGCAAAGCCAGAATAGTCGCTTCCTACGAGCAGTACTTC,CASSKARIVASYEQYF
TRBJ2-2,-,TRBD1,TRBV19,TGTGCCAGTAGTATCAGGGGGAACGCCGGGGAGCTGTTTTTT,CASSIRGNAGELFF
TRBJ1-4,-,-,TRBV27,TGTGCCAGCAGTTTACAGGGCGGGCCTAATGAAAAACTGTTTTTT,CASSLQGGPNEKLFF
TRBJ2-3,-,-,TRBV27,TGTGCCAGCAGTCTTAAACCCTCTAGCACAGATACGCAGTATTTT,CASSLKPSSTDTQYF
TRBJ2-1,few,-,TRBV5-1,TGCGCCAGCAGCTTGACCAACCATAACAATGAGCAGTTCTTC,CASSLTNHNNEQFF
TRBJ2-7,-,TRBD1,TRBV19,TGTGCCAGTAGTACACAGGGGGCCTACGAGCAGTACTTC,CASSTQGAYEQYF
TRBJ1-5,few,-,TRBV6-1,TGTGCCAGCAGTGAAAGTCAAAAAATTAGCCAGCATTTT,CASSESQKISQHF
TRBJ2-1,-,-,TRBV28,TGTGCCAGCAGCCCACTGGCCGCTTCTCAGTTCCATGAGCAGTTCTTC,CASSPLAASQFHEQFF
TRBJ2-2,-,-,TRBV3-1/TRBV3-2,TGTGCCAGCAGCCAAGGGGGTCTAGGAGTCATCGGGGAGCTGTTTTTT,CASSQGGLGVIGELFF
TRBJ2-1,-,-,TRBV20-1,TGCAGTGCTAGTAATACGGGTACGCAAATTTTCTACAATGAGCAGTTCTTC,CSASNTGTQIFYNEQFF
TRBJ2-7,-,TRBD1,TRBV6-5,TGTGCCAGCAGTTACGAGGCAGGACAGGGTAGGAACGAGCAGTACTTC,CASSYEAGQGRNEQYF
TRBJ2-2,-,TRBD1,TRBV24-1,TGTGCCACCGAGGGGACAGGAAACACCGGGGAGCTGTTTTTT,CATEGTGNTGELFF
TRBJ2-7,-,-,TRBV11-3,TGTGCCAGCAGCACATCTGCTAGCGCAGCGCAGTACTTC,CASSTSASAAQYF
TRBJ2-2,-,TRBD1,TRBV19,TGTGCCAGTAGTACCGGACAGGGGACGAACACCGGGGAGCTGTTTTTT,CASSTGQGTNTGELFF
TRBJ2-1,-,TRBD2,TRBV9,TGTGCCAGCAGCGCCCGGGACTACTCCTACAATGAGCAGTTCTTC,CASSARDYSYNEQFF
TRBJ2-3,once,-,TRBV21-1,TGTGCCAGCAGGCTAACGGGACTAGCGGGGCTCCCGCCCCCTTCCACAGATACGCAGTATTTT,CASRLTGLAGLPPPSTDTQYF
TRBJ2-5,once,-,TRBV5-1,TGCGCCAGCAGCTTACCAGATGGGGAGACCCAGTACTTC,CASSLPDGETQYF
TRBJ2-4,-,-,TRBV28,TGTGCCAGCAGTCCAACACATCTTATAGCCAAAAACATTCAGTACTTC,CASSPTHLIAKNIQYF
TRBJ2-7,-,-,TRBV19,TGTGCCAGTAGTATAAACCCCGGCGTCACTCCCTACGTGGAGCAGTACTTC,CASSINPGVTPYVEQYF
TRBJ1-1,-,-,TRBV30,TGTGCCTGGAGCGGTGGACCTCGCGAAGCTTTCTTT,CAWSGGPREAFF
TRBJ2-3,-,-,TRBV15,TGTGCCACCAGCAGTACCTACACAGATACGCAGTATTTT,CATSSTYTDTQYF
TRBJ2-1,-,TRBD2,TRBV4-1,TGCGCCAGCAGCCACCGACGGCGGGAGAGTCGAAACAATGAGCAGTTCTTC,CASSHRRRESRNNEQFF
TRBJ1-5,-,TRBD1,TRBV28,TGTGCCAGTTCCACAAGGGACAGGGGCAATCAGCCCCAGCATTTT,CASSTRDRGNQPQHF
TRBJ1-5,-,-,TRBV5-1,TGCGCCAGCAGCTTGGAGGGGGACCGGCCCCAGCATTTT,CASSLEGDRPQHF
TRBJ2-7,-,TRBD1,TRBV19,TGTGCCAGTAGTATTGCCAGGGGGCCCTACGAGCAGTACTTC,CASSIARGPYEQYF
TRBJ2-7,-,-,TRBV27,TGTGCCAGCAGTTTATCCGGGGGACGGAGGACCAGGGAGCAGTACTTC,CASSLSGGRRTREQYF
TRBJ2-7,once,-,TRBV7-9,TGTGCCAGCAGCCCCCGGGACACTCTGTACGAGCAGTACTTC,CASSPRDTLYEQYF
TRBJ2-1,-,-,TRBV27,TGTGCCAGCAGTTTTGCCGCCAGCTCCTACAATGAGCAGTTCTTC,CASSFAASSYNEQFF
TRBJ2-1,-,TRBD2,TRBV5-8,TGTGCCAGCAGCTTGAGGGCTGGGACTAGCGGCTACAATGAGCAGTTCTTC,CASSLRAGTSGYNEQFF
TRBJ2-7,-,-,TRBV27,TGTGCCAGCAGTTTATTGGCAGGCTCCTACGAGCAGTACTTC,CASSLLAGSYEQYF
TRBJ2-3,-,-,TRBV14,TGTGCCAGCAGCCAAGAGGGGGAGATGCAGTATTTT,CASSQEGEMQYF
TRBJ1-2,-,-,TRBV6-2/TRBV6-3,TGTGCCAGCAGCCGAGGGCCCGGCCCGGGACCTTATGGCTACACCTTC,CASSRGPGPGPYGYTF
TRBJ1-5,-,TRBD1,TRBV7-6,TGTGCCAGCAGCTTAGGTGACAGGGCCCGTCAGCCCCAGCATTTT,CASSLGDRARQPQHF
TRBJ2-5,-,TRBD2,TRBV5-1,TGCGCCAGCAGCGCACGACTAGCGGGAGTTTTAGAGACCCAGTACTTC,CASSARLAGVLETQYF
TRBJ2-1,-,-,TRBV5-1,TGCGCCAGCAGTAGGTTGGGACAAAACAATGAGCAGTTCTTC,CASSRLGQNNEQFF
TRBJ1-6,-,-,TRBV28,TGTGCCAGCAGGGCTAGCGAGGGGCATAATTCACCCCTCCACTTT,CASRASEGHNSPLHF
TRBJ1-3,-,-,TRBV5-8,TGTGCCAGCAGCTCGGACCGGCTCTCTGGAAACACCATATATTTT,CASSSDRLSGNTIYF
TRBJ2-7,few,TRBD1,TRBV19,TGTGCCAGTGCAGGGACAGGGACCTACGAGCAGTACTTC,CASAGTGTYEQYF
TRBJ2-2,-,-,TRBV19,TGTGCCAGTAGTATAAGCCTCGTGATGACCGGGGAGCTGTTTTTT,CASSISLVMTGELFF
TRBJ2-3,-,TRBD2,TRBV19,TGTGCCAGTAGCGGGACTAGCGGGATTACAGATACGCAGTATTTT,CASSGTSGITDTQYF
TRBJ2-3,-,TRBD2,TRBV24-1,TGTGCCACCAGTGCTACTAGCGGGCCGGGAGATACGCAGTATTTT,CATSATSGPGDTQYF
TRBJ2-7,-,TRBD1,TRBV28,TGTGCCAGCAGTTCTGCCGGGACAGGGGACCACGAGCAGTACTTC,CASSSAGTGDHEQYF
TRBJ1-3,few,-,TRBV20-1,TGCAGTGCCCCCACCGGGAACACCATATATTTT,CSAPTGNTIYF
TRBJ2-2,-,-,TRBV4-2,TGTGCCAGCAGCCATCCAACCGGGGAGCTGTTTTTT,CASSHPTGELFF
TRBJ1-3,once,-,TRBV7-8,TGTGCCAGCAAGGACGGACGTAAATTCAGCTCTGGAAACACCATATATTTT,CASKDGRKFSSGNTIYF
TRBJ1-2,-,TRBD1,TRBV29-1,TGCAGCGTTTGGGGGACAGAATTGGTGATAGGAGTGGAGAGACGGGCTAACTATGGCTACACCTTC,CSVWGTELVIGVERRANYGYTF
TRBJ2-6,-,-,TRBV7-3,TGTGCCAGCAGCCCCCCGGGTGGCGGCAACGTCCTGACTTTC,CASSPPGGGNVLTF
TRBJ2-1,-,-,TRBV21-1,TGTGCCATCAAGTATAGCGGGAGTTCTGGTGAGCAGTTCTTC,CAIKYSGSSGEQFF
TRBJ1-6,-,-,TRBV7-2,TGTGCCAGCAGCTCTGCAGGGGCGGGCAATTCACCCCTCCACTTT,CASSSAGAGNSPLHF
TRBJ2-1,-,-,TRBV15,TGTGCCACCAGCAGAGATCTAAGAGCAGGGCAATCAACCTACAATGAGCAGTTCTTC,CATSRDLRAGQSTYNEQFF